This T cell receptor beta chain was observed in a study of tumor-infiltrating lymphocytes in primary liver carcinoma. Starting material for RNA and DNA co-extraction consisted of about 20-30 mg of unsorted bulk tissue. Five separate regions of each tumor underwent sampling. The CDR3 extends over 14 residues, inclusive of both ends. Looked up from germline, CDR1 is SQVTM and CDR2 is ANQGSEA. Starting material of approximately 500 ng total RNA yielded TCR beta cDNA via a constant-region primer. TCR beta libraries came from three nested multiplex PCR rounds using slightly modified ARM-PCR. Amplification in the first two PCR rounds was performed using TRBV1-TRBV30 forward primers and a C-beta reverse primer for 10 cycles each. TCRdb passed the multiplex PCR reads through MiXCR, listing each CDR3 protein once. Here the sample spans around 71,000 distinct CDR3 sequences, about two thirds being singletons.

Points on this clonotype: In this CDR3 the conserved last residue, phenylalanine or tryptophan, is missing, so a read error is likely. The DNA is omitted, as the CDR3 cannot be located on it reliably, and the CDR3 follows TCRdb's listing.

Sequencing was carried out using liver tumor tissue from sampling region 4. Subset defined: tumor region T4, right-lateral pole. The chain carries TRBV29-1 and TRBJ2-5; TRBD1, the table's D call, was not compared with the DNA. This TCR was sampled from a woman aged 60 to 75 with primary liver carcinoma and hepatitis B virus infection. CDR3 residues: CSVPQSGAVETRYI.